Listed below are T cell receptor beta chains from one sample, sequenced in a study of CD8+ T cells in alopecia areata. TCRdb's table, derived via immunoSEQ multiplex PCR, lists solely in-frame clones and lacks some. The repertoire holds some 180,000 clones, with roughly 63% as singletons. This material consisted of CD4+ T cells sorted from blood, taken at week 0. The receptors here all came from a human donor with alopecia areata. The CDR3 runs from the conserved cysteine through the conserved F or W. A D gene is named only where the DNA matches it firmly. Where a row states a size, it is once, few, many or the class of an expanded clone; other rows omit it.

j_gene,v_gene,abundance,d_gene,CDR3nt,CDR3aa
TRBJ1-5,TRBV29-1,.,.,TGCAGCGTTGAAGAGGGGGGCAATCAGCCCCAGCATTTT,CSVEEGGNQPQHF
TRBJ2-7,TRBV2,once,.,TGTGCCAGCGGGAAGGCGTCCTTCGAGCAGTACTTC,CASGKASFEQYF
TRBJ2-6,TRBV5-1,.,.,TGCGCCAGCAGCAGAGGCTCTGGGGCCAACGTCCTGACTTTC,CASSRGSGANVLTF
TRBJ1-1,TRBV5-1,.,TRBD1,TGCGCCAGCAGCTTGGGGGACAGGGTCAGGGCTGAAGCTTTCTTT,CASSLGDRVRAEAFF
TRBJ1-1,TRBV5-1,.,.,TGCGCCAGCAGCTTGGGCCCAAACGGTGAAGCTTTCTTT,CASSLGPNGEAFF
TRBJ2-1,TRBV7-2,.,TRBD1,TGTGCCAGCAGCCTTCAGGGGGACTCCTACAATGAGCAGTTCTTC,CASSLQGDSYNEQFF
TRBJ2-6,TRBV9,.,TRBD2,TGTGCCAGCAGCGTAGCTGGGAGGGCAAAGACTCACTCTGGGGCCAACGTCCTGACTTTC,CASSVAGRAKTHSGANVLTF
TRBJ1-2,TRBV5-4,.,.,TGTGCCAGCAGCTTGGAACAGGGCTATGGCTACACCTTC,CASSLEQGYGYTF
TRBJ2-2,TRBV29-1,.,TRBD2,TGCAGCGGGGGGAGGGATCCGAACACCGGGGAGCTGTTTTTT,CSGGRDPNTGELFF
TRBJ1-1,TRBV29-1,.,.,TGCAGCGTTGCTATCTCCATGAACACTGAAGCTTTCTTT,CSVAISMNTEAFF
TRBJ1-2,TRBV29-1,few,TRBD1,TGCAGCGTTGGGACAGGATGGGGCTACACCTTC,CSVGTGWGYTF
TRBJ1-2,TRBV27,.,TRBD1,TGTGCCAGCAGTTTGTACCCGGGACAGGGTAACTATGGCTACACCTTC,CASSLYPGQGNYGYTF
TRBJ2-5,TRBV29-1,.,TRBD1,TGCAGCGTTTGGACAGGAAAGACCCAGTACTTC,CSVWTGKTQYF
TRBJ2-7,TRBV19,few,TRBD1,TGTGCCAGTAGTATGGTGACAGGGGGCTACGAGCAGTACTTC,CASSMVTGGYEQYF
TRBJ2-6,TRBV9,few,TRBD1,TGTGCCAGCAGCGTGGGACAGGGGTCTCCTGGGGCCAACGTCCTGACTTTC,CASSVGQGSPGANVLTF
TRBJ2-3,TRBV7-6,once,TRBD2,TGTGCCAGCAGCTTAGAGGGACTAGCGGGGCCAGATACGCAGTATTTT,CASSLEGLAGPDTQYF
TRBJ1-1,TRBV7-9,.,TRBD1,TGTGCCAGCAGCCCTCTCGGACAGGGTATTAAAGCTTTCTTT,CASSPLGQGIKAFF
TRBJ1-2,TRBV7-2,.,.,TGTGCCAGCAGCCCATCCGGGGACCCGATCTATGGCTACACCTTC,CASSPSGDPIYGYTF
TRBJ2-1,TRBV4-3,.,.,TGCGCCAGCAGCCAAGCGGAAGGGGGCAATGAGCAGTTCTTC,CASSQAEGGNEQFF
TRBJ1-2,TRBV30,.,TRBD1,TGTGCCTTGGGCTGGGGACAGGGGACCTCTAACTATGGCTACACCTTC,CALGWGQGTSNYGYTF
TRBJ2-3,TRBV30,.,.,TGTGCCTGGAGTGTACTACGGAAAGGCACAGATACGCAGTATTTT,CAWSVLRKGTDTQYF
TRBJ2-1,TRBV5-1,once,TRBD1,TGCGCCAGCAGCCATCAGACAGGGAACAATGAGCAGTTCTTC,CASSHQTGNNEQFF
TRBJ1-5,TRBV19,.,.,TGTGCCAGTAGGGACAGTCTTTTCCTGAACAATCAGCCCCAGCATTTT,CASRDSLFLNNQPQHF
TRBJ2-3,TRBV11-2,.,.,TGTGCCAGCAGCTTAGCTGGGCGGCGAACACACGATACGCAGTATTTT,CASSLAGRRTHDTQYF
TRBJ1-2,TRBV29-1,.,TRBD1,TGCAGCGTAACCCCCCGGGACAGAGATGGCTACACCTTC,CSVTPRDRDGYTF
TRBJ2-7,TRBV30,.,.,TGTGCCTGGAGCGAAGGGATACAGGGTAACGAGCAGTACTTC,CAWSEGIQGNEQYF
TRBJ1-2,TRBV29-1,few,TRBD1,TGCAGCGCCTTTGGGAGGGGGCGTCAAAGTGCATATGGCTACACCTTC,CSAFGRGRQSAYGYTF
TRBJ1-2,TRBV30,.,TRBD1,TGTGCCTGGAGTGGAACCTGGACAGGGGACGGCTACACCTTC,CAWSGTWTGDGYTF
TRBJ2-1,TRBV30,.,.,TGTGCCTGGGGACTTTTGCTTGAGCAGTTCTTC,CAWGLLLEQFF
TRBJ1-4,TRBV7-8,.,.,TGTGCCAGCAGCTTCAGGACGGGTGAAAAACTGTTTTTT,CASSFRTGEKLFF
TRBJ2-3,TRBV5-5,many,TRBD2,TGTGCCAGCAGCTTGCTAGCGGGGGGGCGCACAGATACGCAGTATTTT,CASSLLAGGRTDTQYF
TRBJ1-2,TRBV5-1,.,.,TGCGCCAGCAGCCCTCTCGGGACCCTTGGTAATGGCTACACCTTC,CASSPLGTLGNGYTF
TRBJ1-6,TRBV7-9,few,TRBD1,TGTGCCAGCAGCGTACAGGGGGAATCACCCCTCCACTTT,CASSVQGESPLHF
TRBJ2-3,TRBV29-1,.,TRBD2,TGCAGCACTTATACTAGCGGGGTAGGAGATACGCAGTATTTT,CSTYTSGVGDTQYF
TRBJ2-5,TRBV30,.,TRBD1,TGTGCCTGGAGCTCTGGACAGGGGGCCAGAGAGACCCAGTACTTC,CAWSSGQGARETQYF
TRBJ1-1,TRBV6-1,.,.,TGTGCCAGCAGTGCCCCCGCCGGGGACCGATCCGCTTTCTTT,CASSAPAGDRSAFF
TRBJ1-5,TRBV19,.,.,TGTGCCAGTAGACACAGGGAGGGGGGTCAGCCCCAGCATTTT,CASRHREGGQPQHF
TRBJ1-6,TRBV30,.,.,TGTGCCTGGAAGGCTAGTTTACTACTCCACTTT,CAWKASLLLHF
TRBJ2-1,TRBV5-1,.,.,TGCGCCAGCAGCTTGGAGATAAGCCAGCAGTTCTTC,CASSLEISQQFF
TRBJ2-1,TRBV5-1,.,TRBD2,TGCGCCAGCAGCAAACGGGAGGGTGGGAATGAGCAGTTCTTC,CASSKREGGNEQFF
TRBJ2-1,TRBV29-1,.,.,TGCAGCGTTGGAGGACTAGAGCAGTTCTTC,CSVGGLEQFF
TRBJ2-3,TRBV29-1,.,.,TGCAGCGTTGGGCCGGCGGGCGGTACAGATACGCAGTATTTT,CSVGPAGGTDTQYF
TRBJ1-1,TRBV7-8,.,TRBD1,TGTGCCAGCAGCTTAGGGACAGGGGTAAACACTGAAGCTTTCTTT,CASSLGTGVNTEAFF
TRBJ2-3,TRBV7-2,.,.,TGTGCCAGCAGCTTAGGGGCGAAAGATACGCAGTATTTT,CASSLGAKDTQYF
TRBJ2-7,TRBV5-4,once,.,TGTGCCAGCAGCTTGACCGGGCAATTGGGCTACGAGCAGTACTTC,CASSLTGQLGYEQYF
TRBJ1-1,TRBV29-1,.,.,TGCAGCGTTGTGCAGTTGAACACTGAAGCTTTCTTT,CSVVQLNTEAFF
TRBJ2-3,TRBV4-1,.,TRBD1,TGCGCCAGCAGCCAATTGGGACAGGGCGAGGGTGGCACAGATACGCAGTATTTT,CASSQLGQGEGGTDTQYF
TRBJ1-5,TRBV30,.,.,TGTGCCTGGAGTGAGTCAAGCAATCAGCCCCAGCATTTT,CAWSESSNQPQHF
TRBJ2-5,TRBV30,.,.,TGTGCCTGGAGTAGCTCAGCTGGGGGAGAGACCCAGTACTTC,CAWSSSAGGETQYF
TRBJ2-5,TRBV7-2,.,.,TGTGCCAGCAGCTTAGAGGTCCTAGCAGAGACCCAGTACTTC,CASSLEVLAETQYF
TRBJ1-2,TRBV2,.,TRBD1,TGTGCCAGCAGTGAAGCGCGCATGGGACAGGGGAATGGCTACACCTTC,CASSEARMGQGNGYTF
TRBJ2-2,TRBV29-1,.,.,TGCAGCGCACACCAAAAGGACTCGAACACCGGGGAGCTGTTTTTT,CSAHQKDSNTGELFF
TRBJ1-5,TRBV30,.,.,TGTGCCTGGAGTGTACGGGAAAATCAGCCCCAGCATTTT,CAWSVRENQPQHF
TRBJ2-3,TRBV7-3,.,TRBD2,TGTGCCAGCAGCTTAGGGACTAGCGGCACAGATACGCAGTATTTT,CASSLGTSGTDTQYF
TRBJ2-3,TRBV6-6,.,.,TGTGCCAGCAGTGCGCCCCGTCGAGATACGCAGTATTTT,CASSAPRRDTQYF
TRBJ2-7,TRBV7-2,.,.,TGTGCCAGCAGCCCCCCGACCCCGTACTCCTACGAGCAGTACTTC,CASSPPTPYSYEQYF
TRBJ2-3,TRBV30,.,.,TGTGCCTGGAGTCAAGACGGATGGGATACGCAGTATTTT,CAWSQDGWDTQYF
TRBJ1-3,TRBV29-1,once,.,TGCAGCGTTGAAGGCCGGGAAGGAAACACCATATATTTT,CSVEGREGNTIYF
TRBJ1-5,TRBV7-2,few,TRBD1,TGTGCCAGCAGCAAGGACAGGGGCAATCAGCCCCAGCATTTT,CASSKDRGNQPQHF